The rows below give T cell receptor beta chains drawn from one sample of a study of cytomegalovirus exposure and HLA in healthy donors. Assay used: immunoSEQ multiplex PCR; TCRdb lists only in-frame clones, some missing. Of about 200,000 clones detected, roughly 84% appear once; the ten largest clones hold 1.7%. Sequences were obtained from PBMCs. These receptors came from a man aged 50-60 years in good health and CMV-seronegative. The CDR3 runs from the conserved cysteine through the conserved F or W. D genes are given only for firm matches. Rows may omit the clone size; those that give it use once, few, many or a size class.

D | length | J | size | V | CDR3 | DNA
TRBD2 | 15 | TRBJ2-1 | NA | TRBV9 | CASSLSGSSYNEQFF | TGTGCCAGCAGCCTTAGCGGGAGCTCCTACAATGAGCAGTTCTTC
TRBD2 | 15 | TRBJ2-1 | NA | TRBV6-6 | CASRTPGLAVNEQFF | TGTGCCAGCAGAACCCCCGGACTAGCGGTCAATGAGCAGTTCTTC
NA | 16 | TRBJ2-3 | NA | TRBV27 | CASSFGGQRIPYTQYF | TGTGCCAGCAGTTTTGGAGGACAGAGAATACCGTATACGCAGTATTTT
NA | 13 | TRBJ2-7 | few | TRBV18 | CASSPQGGYEQYF | TGTGCCAGCTCACCACAGGGAGGCTACGAGCAGTACTTC
NA | 15 | TRBJ1-2 | NA | TRBV6-5 | CASSYSSRGRDGYTF | TGTGCCAGCAGTTACTCGAGTCGAGGAAGAGATGGCTACACCTTC
NA | 15 | TRBJ2-1 | NA | TRBV7-2 | CASGPLAASYNEQFF | TGTGCCAGCGGGCCCTTAGCGGCATCCTACAATGAGCAGTTCTTC
NA | 15 | TRBJ2-7 | NA | TRBV4-2 | CASSQEWSGGYEQYF | TGTGCCAGCAGCCAAGAATGGAGCGGAGGATACGAGCAGTACTTC
NA | 15 | TRBJ1-1 | NA | TRBV5-5 | CASSLRVNKNTEAFF | TGTGCCAGCAGCTTGCGGGTTAACAAGAACACTGAAGCTTTCTTT
NA | 15 | TRBJ1-2 | NA | TRBV6-1 | CASSEAPQGQYGYTF | TGTGCCAGCAGTGAAGCGCCGCAGGGGCAGTATGGCTACACCTTC
TRBD2 | 14 | TRBJ2-7 | once | TRBV27 | CASSFLAGPYEQYF | TGTGCCAGCAGTTTCTTAGCGGGACCCTACGAGCAGTACTTC
NA | 15 | TRBJ1-5 | NA | TRBV19 | CASSTTGYSNQPQHF | TGTGCCAGTAGTACCACAGGGTATAGCAATCAGCCCCAGCATTTT
NA | 13 | TRBJ2-1 | NA | TRBV9 | CASSPWAGNEQFF | TGTGCCAGCAGCCCGTGGGCTGGCAATGAGCAGTTCTTC
TRBD1 | 14 | TRBJ2-7 | NA | TRBV7-3 | CASSTGQGNSEQYF | TGTGCCAGCAGCACGGGACAGGGTAACAGCGAGCAGTACTTC
NA | 14 | TRBJ2-1 | NA | TRBV27 | CASSLSRSYNEQFF | TGTGCCAGCAGTTTGTCAAGGAGTTACAATGAGCAGTTCTTC
TRBD2 | 15 | TRBJ2-5 | NA | TRBV18 | CASSPRLAGGETQYF | TGTGCCAGCTCACCAAGACTAGCGGGAGGTGAGACCCAGTACTTC
NA | 14 | TRBJ2-7 | NA | TRBV19 | CASSITFSSYEQYF | TGTGCCAGTAGTATAACCTTTAGCTCCTACGAGCAGTACTTC
TRBD2 | 17 | TRBJ2-1 | few | TRBV25-1 | CASSEYPGLAGRGEQFF | TGTGCCAGCAGTGAATATCCCGGACTAGCGGGAAGGGGTGAGCAGTTCTTC
NA | 18 | TRBJ1-1 | NA | TRBV7-9 | CASSLGPDSYGANAEAFF | TGTGCCAGCAGCTTAGGCCCGGACAGTTATGGGGCGAACGCTGAAGCTTTCTTT
NA | 15 | TRBJ2-6 | NA | TRBV19 | CASSRQDSGANVLTF | TGTGCCAGTAGTAGGCAGGACTCTGGGGCCAACGTCCTGACTTTC
TRBD2 | 18 | TRBJ2-1 | NA | TRBV4-1 | CASSPRTSGRGGNLEQFF | TGCGCCAGCAGCCCCAGGACTAGCGGGAGGGGGGGAAACCTTGAGCAGTTCTTC
TRBD1 | 17 | TRBJ2-4 | NA | TRBV19 | CASSIDRDRGSKNIQYF | TGTGCCAGTAGTATAGATAGGGACAGGGGGTCCAAAAACATTCAGTACTTC
NA | 14 | TRBJ1-2 | NA | TRBV11-1 | CASSRQEFNYGYTF | TGTGCCAGCAGCCGCCAGGAATTTAACTATGGCTACACCTTC
NA | 16 | TRBJ2-1 | NA | TRBV5-1 | CASSDGEGTPYNEQFF | TGCGCCAGCAGCGACGGCGAGGGGACTCCCTACAATGAGCAGTTCTTC
NA | 15 | TRBJ1-5 | NA | TRBV2 | CASSEQTGSNQPQHF | TGTGCCAGCAGTGAACAGACAGGTTCAAATCAGCCCCAGCATTTT
NA | 13 | TRBJ2-2 | few | TRBV21-1 | CASSKDGTGELFF | TGTGCCAGCAGCAAAGACGGCACCGGGGAGCTGTTTTTT
TRBD1 | 13 | TRBJ1-1 | once | TRBV25-1 | CASRDRGNTEAFF | TGTGCCAGCCGTGACAGGGGGAACACTGAAGCTTTCTTT
NA | 15 | TRBJ1-5 | NA | TRBV7-6 | CASSRKTGFNQPQHF | TGTGCCAGCAGCCGCAAGACAGGTTTCAATCAGCCCCAGCATTTT
TRBD2 | 16 | TRBJ2-7 | few | TRBV7-9 | CSSSHSGGRGVYEQYF | TGTTCCAGCAGCCACTCCGGCGGGAGGGGGGTCTACGAGCAGTACTTC
TRBD1 | 13 | TRBJ2-3 | NA | TRBV19 | CATRTGGLDTQYF | TGTGCCACCAGGACAGGGGGGTTAGATACGCAGTATTTT